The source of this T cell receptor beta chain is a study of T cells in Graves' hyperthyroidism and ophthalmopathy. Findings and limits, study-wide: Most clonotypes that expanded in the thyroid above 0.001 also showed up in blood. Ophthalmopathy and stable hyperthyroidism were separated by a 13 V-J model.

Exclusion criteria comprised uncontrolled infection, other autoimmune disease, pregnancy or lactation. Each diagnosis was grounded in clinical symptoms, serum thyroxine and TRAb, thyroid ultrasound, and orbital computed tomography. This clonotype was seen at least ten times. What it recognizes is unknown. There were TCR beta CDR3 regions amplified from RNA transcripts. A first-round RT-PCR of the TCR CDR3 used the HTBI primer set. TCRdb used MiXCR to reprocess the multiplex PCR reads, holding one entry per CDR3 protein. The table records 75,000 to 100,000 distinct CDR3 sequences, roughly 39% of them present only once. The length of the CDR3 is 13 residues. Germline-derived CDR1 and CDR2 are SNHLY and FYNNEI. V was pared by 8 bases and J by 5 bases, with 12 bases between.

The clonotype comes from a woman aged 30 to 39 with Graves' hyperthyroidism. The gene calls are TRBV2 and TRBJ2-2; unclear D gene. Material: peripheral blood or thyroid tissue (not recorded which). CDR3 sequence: CASQTTGTGELFF. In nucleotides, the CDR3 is TGTGCCAGCCAGACAACTGGGACCGGGGAGCTGTTTTTT.